One sample yielded the 31 T cell receptor beta chains listed below, sequenced in a study of T cell changes during pregnancy in multiple sclerosis. Clones were sequenced by immunoSEQ multiplex PCR, and TCRdb holds only the in-frame ones, with some missing. This sample has roughly 38,000 clones, with around 93% found just once. Sequencing was performed on CD8+ T cells from peripheral blood mononuclear cells, taken before pregnancy. The receptors here all came from a female donor with multiple sclerosis, enrolled in a pregnancy study.

The CDR3 nucleotides read TGTGCCATCAGGGGGGACAGGGAGCCCTACGAGCAGTACTTC. It codes for CAIRGDREPYEQYF. This chain connects TRBV10-3 to TRBJ2-7; 9 bases line up with TRBD1. CDR1 and CDR2 from the germline V gene are ENHRY and SYGVKD. J was trimmed by 2 bases and V by 6 bases; bases with no gene match: 5. This CDR3 region has 14 residues.

This clone was detected a few times. The chain is built from TRBV6-5 and TRBJ2-5, with 8 nucleotides matching TRBD2. This CDR3 has 15 residues. Germline CDR1 and CDR2: MNHEY and SVGAGI. The J segment lost 2 bases and the V segment lost 2 bases, leaving 4 bases of the junction unmatched. This chain's CDR3 is CASSYRTSTQETQYF. The DNA for the CDR3 is TGTGCCAGCAGTTACCGGACTAGCACGCAAGAGACCCAGTACTTC.

The chain has TRBV15 and TRBJ1-6, with 7 positions matching TRBD1. V lost 4 bases to trimming and J lost 8 bases; unmatched junction nucleotides: 11. The CDR3 is made up of 16 amino acids. Germline lookup yields CDR1 LNHNV and CDR2 YYDKDF (reference sequence). This chain's CDR3 is CATSIYRGRRDSPLHF. Here the CDR3 DNA reads TGTGCCACCAGCATTTACAGGGGACGCAGAGATTCACCCCTCCACTTT.

The rearrangement joins TRBV14 to TRBJ1-2, with 9 positions matching TRBD1. CDR1 SGHDN and CDR2 FVKESK come from the germline V gene. This CDR3 is 15 amino acids long. Trimming took 1 base from V and 8 from J; bases not matched to a gene: 8. CDR3 nucleotide sequence: TGTGCCAGCAGCCAAGGAACAGGGGGCCTTCGGGGCTACACCTTC. It encodes CASSQGTGGLRGYTF.

This sequence joins TRBV2 and TRBJ2-7; a possible D gene is TRBD2 (5 bases). Germline loops: CDR1 SNHLY, CDR2 FYNNEI. The CDR3 consists of 14 residues. V lost 3 bases and J lost 5, with 14 bases in between. CDR3 DNA sequence: TGTGCCAGCAGTGACCGGGATACCTACCACGAGCAGTACTTC. Translating it yields CASSDRDTYHEQYF.

The chain uses TRBV11-2 and TRBJ1-1, with a weak D call TRBD1 (6 bases). V lost 5 bases to trimming and J lost 0 bases, with 13 bases between them. The CDR3 runs to 15 residues. Germline CDR1 reads SGHAT; CDR2 reads FQNNGV. In DNA, the CDR3 is TGTGCCAGCAGCCCACGGACAGTCATGAACACTGAAGCTTTCTTT. The encoded protein is CASSPRTVMNTEAFF.

This chain connects TRBV6-1 to TRBJ1-2; TRBD1 matches 7 bases. CDR3 size: 16 residues. Germline trimming cut 3 bases from V and 2 bases from J; bases unmatched to any gene: 9. Per the germline V gene, CDR1 is MNHNS and CDR2 is SASEGT. The CDR3 region has the DNA TGTGCCAGCAGTGATGGACAGGCCTATGTCAACTATGGCTACACCTTC. Translated, it gives CASSDGQAYVNYGYTF.

The chain has TRBV28 and TRBJ2-2; perhaps TRBD2 as D (5 bases). The CDR3 runs to 12 residues. Germline CDR1 reads MDHEN; CDR2 reads SYDVKM. V gave up 6 bases and J gave up 7 bases, with 9 bases separating them. The CDR3 region has the DNA TGTGCCAGCAGGCGGGTAAACGGGGAGCTGTTTTTT. Protein sequence: CASRRVNGELFF.

The rearrangement uses TRBV7-2 and TRBJ2-5; D might be TRBD2 (5 bases). Germline assignment: CDR1 SGHTA and CDR2 FQGNSA. The germline V and J ends were trimmed by 1 base and 4 bases, with 13 bases remaining between them. The CDR3 consists of 15 residues. In nucleotides, the CDR3 is TGTGCCAGCAGCTTAGGTGCCAGCGGCCGAGAGACCCAGTACTTC. Translation gives CASSLGASGRETQYF.

The CDR3 region has the DNA TGTGCCAGCAGCTTAGGGAGGAGATCGAACACTGAAGCTTTCTTT. It yields the protein CASSLGRRSNTEAFF. The chain recombines TRBV7-9 with TRBJ1-1; no clear D gene. Trimming took off 1 base at V and 1 base at J, with 10 bases between the two ends. Germline V gene lookup returns CDR1 SEHNR and CDR2 FQNEAQ (reference sequence). The CDR3 has 15 residues.

The chain combines TRBV7-2 with TRBJ1-1; D remains unclear. There are 15 residues in the CDR3. Germline CDR1 is SGHTA and CDR2 is FQGNSA. V was trimmed by 5 bases and J by 0 bases, leaving 13 bases between them. CDR3: CASSLVRLMNTEAFF. DNA of the CDR3: TGTGCCAGCAGCCTAGTTCGCCTAATGAACACTGAAGCTTTCTTT.

This chain uses TRBV29-1 with TRBJ2-1, with D possibly matching TRBD2 (5 bases). Deletions cut 4 bases from V and 9 bases from J, with 10 bases between. Germline CDR1 reads SQVTM; CDR2 reads ANQGSEA. This CDR3 comprises 11 residues. CDR3 nucleotides: TGCAGCGTTGCTACTAGACGTGAGCAGTTCTTC. Its protein is CSVATRREQFF.

CDR3 DNA: TGTGCCAGCAGTTACGGTCAGGGGGCATACGAGCAGTACTTC. It codes for CASSYGQGAYEQYF. The rearrangement uses TRBV6-5 and TRBJ2-7; 8 bases line up with TRBD1. CDR1 and CDR2 (germline): MNHEY, SVGAGI. The CDR3 has 14 amino acids. Trimming removed 2 bases from V and 4 bases from J; junction bases left unmatched: 4.

The chain joins TRBV5-1 to TRBJ2-5; unclear D gene. Between the trimmed V and J ends, which lost 0 bases and 5 bases, there was a span of 11 bases. The CDR3 covers 14 residues. The germline CDR1 and CDR2 sequences are SGHRS and YFSETQ. In nucleotides, the CDR3 is TGCGCCAGCAGCTTGGTCAACGTTCGGGAGACCCAGTACTTC. Protein sequence: CASSLVNVRETQYF.

V and J are TRBV2 and TRBJ2-7; TRBD1 is a possible D gene (5 bases). CDR1 is SNHLY, CDR2 FYNNEI, per germline. The CDR3 has 13 amino acids. V gave up 1 base and J gave up 3 bases, with 7 bases separating them. The CDR3 DNA is TGTGCCAGCAGTGAAGACGACAGCTACGAGCAGTACTTC. Encoded protein: CASSEDDSYEQYF. The full variable domain, completed using reference TRBV2 and TRBJ2-7, is EPEVTQTPSHQVTQMGQEVILRCVPISNHLYFYWYRQILGQKVEFLVSFYNNEISEKSEIFDDQFSVERPDGSNFTLKIRSTKLEDSAMYFCASSEDDSYEQYFGPGTRLTVT.

The chain links TRBV18 to TRBJ1-4; 8 nucleotides match TRBD1. V was pared by 3 bases and J by 7 bases, with 7 bases of the junction left unmatched. There are 15 residues in the CDR3. CDR1 is KGHSH and CDR2 is LQKENI in the germline V gene. For the CDR3, the DNA is TGTGCCAGCTCACCGGGACAGGCCCAGGGTGAAAAACTGTTTTTT. Translating gives CASSPGQAQGEKLFF.

CDR3 sequence reads: CASSLLAGVAYEQYF. CDR3 coding DNA: TGTGCCAGCAGCTTACTAGCGGGGGTAGCCTACGAGCAGTACTTC. The chain is built from TRBV12-1 and TRBJ2-7; the DNA was not compared with TRBD2, the D call given in the table. TRBV12-1 is assigned pseudogene status. The CDR3 runs 15 residues.

This chain joins TRBV4-1 and TRBJ1-1; D remains unclear. This CDR3 comprises 13 residues. Germline V lookup: CDR1 MGHRA, CDR2 YSYEKL. Trimming stripped 0 bases from V and 1 base from J, with 3 bases between. CDR3 nucleotide sequence: TGCGCCAGCAGCCAAGATAGGAACACTGAAGCTTTCTTT. Protein: CASSQDRNTEAFF.

The rearrangement joins TRBV2 to TRBJ2-5, with 8 nucleotides matching TRBD1. This CDR3 comprises 16 residues. V lost 5 bases, J lost 0 bases, and 8 bases stayed unmatched. The germline V gene has CDR1 SNHLY and CDR2 FYNNEI. The CDR3 DNA reads as TGTGCCAGCAGTTCCGCCAGGGGGCCCCACCAAGAGACCCAGTACTTC. The encoded protein is CASSSARGPHQETQYF.

The rearrangement links TRBV7-9 to TRBJ2-7, with D possibly TRBD2 on 6 matching bases. Between the trimmed V and J ends, which lost 5 bases and 5 bases, there was a span of 22 bases. CDR3 length: 16 residues. CDR1 and CDR2 from the germline V gene are SEHNR and FQNEAQ (reference sequence). The CDR3 protein is CASSLQDDGLRNEQYF. The CDR3 region has the DNA TGTGCCAGCAGCCTTCAGGACGACGGACTAAGGAACGAGCAGTACTTC. Combining the CDR3 with reference TRBV7-9 and TRBJ2-7 gives the whole variable domain DTGVSQNPRHKITKRGQNVTFRCDPISEHNRLYWYRQTLGQGPEFLTYFQNEAQLEKSRLLSDRFSAERPKGSFSTLEIQRTEQGDSAMYLCASSLQDDGLRNEQYFGPGTRLTVT.

The chain carries TRBV27 and TRBJ2-3, with 8 bases matching TRBD2. Losses at the gene ends were 7 bases for V and 5 bases for J; bases not matched to a gene: 8. CDR3 length: 14 amino acids. The germline CDR1 and CDR2 sequences are MNHEY and SMNVEV (reference sequence). CDR3 in amino acids: CASKQAGAKDTQYF. CDR3 bases: TGTGCCAGCAAGCAAGCGGGAGCTAAAGATACGCAGTATTTT.

This clone was detected only once. The chain links TRBV29-1 to TRBJ2-1; tentatively, D is TRBD1 (5 bases). The CDR3 is 17 residues long. CDR1 is SQVTM and CDR2 is ANQGSEA in the germline V gene. V was cut by 1 base and J by 4 bases, with 20 bases left in between. The CDR3 reads CSVEGPAGSGSYNEQFF. The DNA of the CDR3 is TGCAGCGTTGAAGGACCTGCAGGGTCAGGGTCATACAATGAGCAGTTCTTC.

The V call is TRBV4-1, the J call TRBJ2-1; 7 bases map to TRBD1. Per the germline V gene, CDR1 is MGHRA and CDR2 is YSYEKL. This CDR3 spans 16 amino acids. The trim removed 1 base at V and 8 bases at J, leaving 11 bases unmatched. The CDR3 bases are TGCGCCAGCAGCCAAGTCCGAAACAGGGGAAAGGATGAGCAGTTCTTC. It encodes CASSQVRNRGKDEQFF.

The V call is TRBV29-1, the J call TRBJ1-1, with D perhaps matching TRBD1 (5 bases). CDR3 length: 11 residues. Deletions cut 4 bases from V and 8 bases from J, with 11 bases between. The germline CDR1 and CDR2 sequences are SQVTM and ANQGSEA. The CDR3 loop reads CSVALAGEAFF. In DNA form, the CDR3 reads TGCAGCGTTGCCCTCGCAGGGGAAGCTTTCTTT. The entire variable domain, with the rest obtained from reference TRBV29-1 and TRBJ1-1, is as follows: SAVISQKPSRDICQRGTSLTIQCQVDSQVTMMFWYRQQPGQSLTLIATANQGSEATYESGFVIDKFPISRPNLTFSTLTVSNMSPEDSSIYLCSVALAGEAFFGQGTRLTVV.

The V gene is TRBV7-9, the J gene TRBJ2-7, with 10 bases aligning to TRBD2. Germline CDR1 SEHNR, CDR2 FQNEAQ (reference sequence). CDR3 size: 17 residues. Trimming at V came to 8 bases and at J to 0 bases, leaving 13 bases not matched to a gene. For the CDR3, the DNA is TGTGCCAGCGGGCCCCTAGCGGGAGAGCCCGACTCCTACGAGCAGTACTTC. This gives the protein CASGPLAGEPDSYEQYF.

The rearrangement joins TRBV5-1 to TRBJ1-1, with D uncertain. Trimming stripped 3 bases from V and 3 bases from J, with 21 bases between. Germline lookup yields CDR1 SGHRS and CDR2 YFSETQ. The CDR3 contains 17 residues. DNA for the CDR3: TGCGCCAGCAGCTCCCCGAGGGCCCTTGGGTTGGACACTGAAGCTTTCTTT. It translates to CASSSPRALGLDTEAFF. Combining the CDR3 with reference TRBV5-1 and TRBJ1-1 gives the whole variable domain KAGVTQTPRYLIKTRGQQVTLSCSPISGHRSVSWYQQTPGQGLQFLFEYFSETQRNKGNFPGRFSGRQFSNSRSEMNVSTLELGDSALYLCASSSPRALGLDTEAFFGQGTRLTVV.

This chain connects TRBV9 to TRBJ1-2, with TRBD1 identical over 7 bases. Germline V gene lookup returns CDR1 SGDLS and CDR2 YYNGEE. The CDR3 runs 13 residues. J lost 6 bases, V lost 4 bases, and 6 bases had no gene match. CDR3 DNA: TGTGCCAGCAGCCCAAATGGACAGGATGGCTACACCTTC. Translation: CASSPNGQDGYTF. Looking up the rest from reference TRBV9 and TRBJ1-2 gives the full variable domain: DSGVTQTPKHLITATGQRVTLRCSPRSGDLSVYWYQQSLDQGLQFLIQYYNGEERAKGNILERFSAQQFPDLHSELNLSSLELGDSALYFCASSPNGQDGYTFGSGTRLTVV.

The chain links TRBV28 to TRBJ2-7; weak D call: TRBD1 (6 bases). The germline V gene has CDR1 MDHEN and CDR2 SYDVKM. V dropped 1 base and J dropped 0 bases, with 10 bases sitting between them. The CDR3 runs 15 residues. CDR3 coding DNA: TGTGCCAGCAGTTTATTACAGGGTATCTCCTACGAGCAGTACTTC. Encoded protein: CASSLLQGISYEQYF.

The chain employs TRBV4-1 and TRBJ2-2, with 9 nucleotides matching TRBD1. CDR3 size: 16 residues. Per germline, CDR1 MGHRA and CDR2 YSYEKL. V gave up 1 base and J gave up 4 bases; unmatched junction bases: 4. CDR3 in amino acids: CASSQVWDRATGELFF. In DNA, the CDR3 is TGCGCCAGCAGCCAAGTGTGGGACAGGGCCACCGGGGAGCTGTTTTTT.

CDR3 amino acids: CSVEDWGQQSYEQYF. The CDR3 nucleotides are TGCAGCGTTGAAGATTGGGGACAACAGTCCTACGAGCAGTACTTC. This sequence joins TRBV29-1 and TRBJ2-7, with D maybe TRBD1 (6 bases). Trimming took 0 bases from V and 1 from J, leaving 13 bases between them. The CDR3 sequence is 15 residues long. The germline CDR1 and CDR2 sequences are SQVTM and ANQGSEA.

This clone was found once. The chain recombines TRBV6-1 with TRBJ1-1, with D possibly TRBD1 on 5 matching bases. The germline V and J ends were trimmed by 2 bases and 4 bases, with 17 bases remaining between them. CDR1 and CDR2 (germline): MNHNS, SASEGT. This CDR3 comprises 16 residues. CDR3 sequence: CASSEQGGLLGTEAFF. The CDR3 DNA reads as TGTGCCAGCAGTGAACAGGGAGGTCTTTTGGGCACTGAAGCTTTCTTT.